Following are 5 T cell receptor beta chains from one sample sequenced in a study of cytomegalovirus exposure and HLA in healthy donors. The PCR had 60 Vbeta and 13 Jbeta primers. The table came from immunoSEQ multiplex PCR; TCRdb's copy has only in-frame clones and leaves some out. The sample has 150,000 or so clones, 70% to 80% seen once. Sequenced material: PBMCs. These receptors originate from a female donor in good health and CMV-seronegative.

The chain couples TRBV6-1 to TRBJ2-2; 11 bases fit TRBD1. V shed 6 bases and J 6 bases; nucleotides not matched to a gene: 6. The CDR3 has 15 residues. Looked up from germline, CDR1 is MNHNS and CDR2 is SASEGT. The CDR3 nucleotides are TGTGCCAGCAGGAGGACAGGGGGCTGGTCCGGGGAGCTGTTTTTT. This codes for CASRRTGGWSGELFF.

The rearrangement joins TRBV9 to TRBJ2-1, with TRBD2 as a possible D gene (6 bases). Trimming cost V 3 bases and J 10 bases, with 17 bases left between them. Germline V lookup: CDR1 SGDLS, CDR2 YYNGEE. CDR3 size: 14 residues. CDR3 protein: CASSAQAAAGEQFF. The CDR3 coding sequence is TGTGCCAGCAGCGCCCAGGCGGCGGCGGGGGAGCAGTTCTTC.

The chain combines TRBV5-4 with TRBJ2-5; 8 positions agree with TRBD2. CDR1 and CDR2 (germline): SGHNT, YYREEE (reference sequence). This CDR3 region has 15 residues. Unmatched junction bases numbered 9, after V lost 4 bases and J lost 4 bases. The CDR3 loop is CASSDTSGAGETQYF. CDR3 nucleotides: TGTGCCAGCAGCGATACTAGCGGAGCGGGAGAGACCCAGTACTTC. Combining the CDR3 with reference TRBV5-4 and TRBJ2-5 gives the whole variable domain ETGVTQSPTHLIKTRGQQVTLRCSSQSGHNTVSWYQQALGQGPQFIFQYYREEENGRGNFPPRFSGLQFPNYSSELNVNALELDDSALYLCASSDTSGAGETQYFGPGTRLLVL.

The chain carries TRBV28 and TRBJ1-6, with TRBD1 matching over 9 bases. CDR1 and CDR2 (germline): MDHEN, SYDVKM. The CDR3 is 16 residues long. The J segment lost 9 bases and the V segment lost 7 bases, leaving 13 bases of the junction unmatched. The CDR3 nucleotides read TGTGCCAGCACTACTATCGGGACAGGGAAAGGTTCACCCCTCCACTTT. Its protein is CASTTIGTGKGSPLHF.

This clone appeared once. CDR3 sequence (DNA): TGTGCCAGCAGTGAAGCGGGGGAGGGCAGCTATGGCTACACCTTC. Its protein is CASSEAGEGSYGYTF. This chain uses TRBV2 with TRBJ1-2; TRBD1 is a possible D gene (5 bases). This CDR3 has 15 residues. V lost 0 bases and J lost 4, with 12 bases in between. Germline V gene lookup returns CDR1 SNHLY and CDR2 FYNNEI.